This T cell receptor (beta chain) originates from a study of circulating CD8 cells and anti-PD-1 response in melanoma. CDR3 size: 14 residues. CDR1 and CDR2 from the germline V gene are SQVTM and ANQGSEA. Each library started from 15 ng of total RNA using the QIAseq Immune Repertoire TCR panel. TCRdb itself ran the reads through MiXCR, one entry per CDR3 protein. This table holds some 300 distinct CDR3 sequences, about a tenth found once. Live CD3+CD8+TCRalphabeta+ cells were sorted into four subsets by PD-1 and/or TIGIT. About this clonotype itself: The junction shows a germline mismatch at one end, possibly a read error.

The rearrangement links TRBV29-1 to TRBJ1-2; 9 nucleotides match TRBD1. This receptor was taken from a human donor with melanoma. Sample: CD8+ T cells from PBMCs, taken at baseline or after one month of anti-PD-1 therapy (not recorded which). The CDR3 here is CSVEDRGVRYGYTF. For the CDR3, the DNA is TGCAGCGTCGAAGACAGGGGGGTCCGCTATGGCTACACCTTC.